The 21 T cell receptor beta chains in this list originate from one sample, sequenced in a study of blood T cells in healthy people across ages. The second PCR ran about 6 to 12 cycles with a sample-barcoded 5' primer and J-beta primers. TCRdb reanalysed the 5' RACE reads using MiXCR and keeps one entry per CDR3 protein. The sample lists about 640,000 distinct CDR3 sequences; around 54% were seen once. The sequenced sample was blood. These receptors were collected from a man aged 60 to 75 in good health.

The rearrangement links TRBV7-2 to TRBJ1-5, with 9 bases identical to TRBD1. Germline V gene data show CDR1 as SGHTA and CDR2 as FQGNSA. The CDR3 totals 15 residues. Trimming at V came to 3 bases and at J to 7 bases, leaving 7 bases not matched to a gene. CDR3 sequence: CASSFNRGRGQPQHF. In DNA form, the CDR3 reads TGTGCCAGCAGCTTTAACAGGGGGCGCGGACAGCCCCAGCATTTT.

CDR3: CASSEEANTEAFF. The CDR3 bases are TGTGCCAGCAGTGAGGAGGCGAACACTGAAGCTTTCTTT. The V and J genes are TRBV2 and TRBJ1-1; no reliable D call. With 3 bases removed from V and 1 base from J, the gap between germline ends came to 6 bases. Per germline, CDR1 SNHLY and CDR2 FYNNEI. The CDR3 extends over 13 amino acids.

The rearrangement joins TRBV20-1 to TRBJ2-5; D possibly uses TRBD1 or TRBD2 (5 bases each). Germline assignment: CDR1 DFQATT and CDR2 SNEGSKA (reference sequence). Trimming removed 5 bases at V and 11 bases at J, with 30 bases between. The CDR3 is 16 residues long. The CDR3 DNA is TGCAGTGCTTGGACCATCTCCGAGGGGTCCTACAATAAGCAGTACTTC. Amino acids: CSAWTISEGSYNKQYF.

The chain carries TRBV20-1 and TRBJ1-6; D unresolved. The germline V gene encodes CDR1 DFQATT and CDR2 SNEGSKA (reference sequence). Trimming left V 1 base short and J 9 bases short, with 10 bases between. CDR3 length: 13 amino acids. CDR3 sequence reads: CSARVGSSSPLHF. As DNA, the CDR3 is TGCAGTGCTAGAGTTGGAAGTAGTTCACCCCTCCACTTT.

The chain combines TRBV20-1 with TRBJ2-3; 8 bases are shared with TRBD2. The V segment lost 6 bases and the J segment 6 bases; nucleotides outside the gene matches: 11. The CDR3 loop spans 14 amino acids. The germline V gene has CDR1 DFQATT and CDR2 SNEGSKA (reference sequence). CDR3 amino acids: CSANSGAKGDTQYF. Here the CDR3 DNA reads TGCAGTGCAAATAGCGGGGCCAAAGGGGATACGCAGTATTTT.

J is TRBJ2-7 and V is TRBV10-1; tentatively, D is TRBD2 (6 bases). Germline assignment: CDR1 WNHNN and CDR2 SYGVQD (reference sequence). Trimming removed 10 bases at V and 1 base at J, with 17 bases between. The CDR3 extends over 14 amino acids. The CDR3, as DNA: TGCGCCACGGGAGCGCCACGTATATCCTACGAGCAGTACTTC. This translates into CATGAPRISYEQYF.

This clonotype showed up just a few times. The chain carries TRBV7-2 and TRBJ2-7; the D is unclear. This CDR3 comprises 15 residues. V was shortened by 1 base and J by 4 bases, with 14 bases between the two germline ends. Germline CDR1 reads SGHTA; CDR2 reads FQGNSA. The CDR3 loop reads CASSLGLPSMYEQYF. DNA for the CDR3: TGTGCCAGCAGCTTAGGTCTCCCGTCCATGTACGAGCAGTACTTC.

The chain links TRBV6-2 or TRBV6-3 to TRBJ2-5; a weak D match, TRBD2 (5 bases). The CDR3 consists of 14 residues. Between the trimmed V and J ends, which lost 4 bases and 5 bases, there was a span of 14 bases. Germline V lookup: CDR1 MNHEY, CDR2 SVGEGT. Here the CDR3 reads CASSLVTGGETQYF. CDR3 nucleotides: TGTGCCAGCAGTTTAGTGACGGGCGGGGAGACCCAGTACTTC.

The J gene is TRBJ1-5, the V gene TRBV27, with 7 nucleotides matching TRBD1. The CDR3 is 18 residues long. Germline V gives CDR1 MNHEY, CDR2 SMNVEV (reference sequence). The ends lost 7 bases at V and 4 bases at J; junction bases unmatched: 19. The CDR3 region is CASNHDKGLETGNQPQHF. The CDR3 DNA sequence: TGTGCCAGCAACCACGACAAAGGACTCGAGACAGGGAATCAGCCCCAGCATTTT.

Here the CDR3 DNA reads TGTGCCAGCAGCTTGAGTGCTAGGCTGGGGGATACGCAGTATTTT. The encoded protein is CASSLSARLGDTQYF. J is TRBJ2-3 and V is TRBV5-5; D is unclear. The CDR3 has 15 residues. From germline, CDR1 is SGHKS and CDR2 YYEKEE (reference sequence). Trimming removed 1 base from V and 6 bases from J, with 15 bases in between.

Points on this clonotype: At one end the junction does not follow the germline gene, possibly because of a read error. The chain links TRBV7-8 to TRBJ2-3; a weak D match, TRBD2 (6 bases). The germline V gene has CDR1 SGHVS and CDR2 FQNEAQ. The CDR3 loop spans 15 amino acids. CDR3: CASSLGGAGTNTQYF. CDR3 nucleotide sequence: TGTGCCAGCAGCTTAGGCGGGGCTGGCACAAATACGCAGTATTTT.

The chain carries TRBV3-1 and TRBJ2-5; 11 bases map to TRBD2. The J segment lost 1 base and the V segment lost 0 bases, leaving 7 bases of the junction unmatched. The germline V gene has CDR1 LGHDT and CDR2 YNNKEL (reference sequence). CDR3 size: 18 residues. CDR3 bases: TGTGCCAGCAGCCAAGAGCCCACTAGCGGGGGCCTCCAAGAGACCCAGTACTTC. It is translated as CASSQEPTSGGLQETQYF.

This clonotype has a handful of counts. The chain uses TRBV29-1 and TRBJ2-7; weak D call: TRBD2 (5 bases). Germline-derived CDR1 and CDR2 are SQVTM and ANQGSEA. Trimming removed 4 bases from V and 6 bases from J, with 10 bases in between. This CDR3 is 11 amino acids long. The CDR3, as DNA: TGCAGCGTTGTTTACGAGGGCGAGCAGTACTTC. It specifies CSVVYEGEQYF.

The V call is TRBV25-1, the J call TRBJ1-6, with D maybe TRBD1 (5 bases). The V end was cut by 4 bases, the J end by 0 bases, with 13 bases between. Germline V CDR1 and CDR2: MGHDK, SYGVNS. This CDR3 spans 17 amino acids. The chain's CDR3 is CASSARQWSSYNSPLHF. CDR3 sequence (DNA): TGTGCCAGCAGTGCACGACAGTGGAGCTCCTATAATTCACCCCTCCACTTT.

This clonotype was observed once. The rearrangement uses TRBV20-1 and TRBJ1-2; 7 positions agree with TRBD1. Germline V gives CDR1 DFQATT, CDR2 SNEGSKA (reference sequence). CDR3 length equals 15 residues. Losses at the gene ends were 2 bases for V and 4 bases for J; bases not matched to a gene: 10. The CDR3 DNA reads TGCAGTGCTAGACCTTTCCGACAGGGAGGCTATGGCTACACCTTC. As protein: CSARPFRQGGYGYTF.

As to this clonotype: The junction does not match germline at one end; this may be a read error. J is TRBJ2-6 and V is TRBV6-5; tentative D call: TRBD2 (5 bases). CDR1 and CDR2 (germline): MNHEY, SVGAGI. This CDR3 spans 12 amino acids. CDR3 bases: TGTGCCAGCAGTTATGAGGGAAATGTCCCGACTTTC. As protein: CASSYEGNVPTF.

This chain links TRBV4-1 with TRBJ2-1, with D maybe TRBD2 (6 bases). The ends were cut back, 4 bases at V and 6 bases at J, with 16 bases in the middle. This CDR3 region has 15 residues. Germline CDR1 MGHRA, CDR2 YSYEKL. The CDR3 here is CASSPIRGRSNEQFF. The CDR3 nucleotides read TGCGCCAGCAGCCCCATCCGGGGGAGGAGCAATGAGCAGTTCTTC.

This clonotype was seen once. V is TRBV10-3 and J is TRBJ1-3; D remains ambiguous. Per the germline V gene, CDR1 is ENHRY and CDR2 is SYGVKD. The CDR3 runs 11 residues. V lost 6 bases and J 3 bases, leaving 3 bases between the germline ends. The CDR3 coding sequence is TGTGCCATCAGATATGGAAACACCATATATTTT. Its protein product is CAIRYGNTIYF.

This clonotype was counted a single time. This chain uses TRBV7-2 with TRBJ2-5, with D perhaps TRBD2 (5 bases). V was pared by 2 bases and J by 5 bases, with 15 bases between. This CDR3 is 15 amino acids long. The germline V gene encodes CDR1 SGHTA and CDR2 FQGNSA. The CDR3 spells CASSLQLGNGETQYF. The DNA for the CDR3 is TGTGCCAGCAGCTTACAACTAGGCAATGGGGAGACCCAGTACTTC.

This clonotype has just a few counts. The chain has TRBV7-2 and TRBJ1-2, with D possibly being TRBD1 (6 bases). Germline V gene lookup returns CDR1 SGHTA and CDR2 FQGNSA. CDR3 size: 14 residues. The germline V and J ends were trimmed by 0 bases and 5 bases, with 10 bases remaining between them. In DNA, the CDR3 is TGTGCCAGCAGCTTAGCGAAGGGGGGATATGGCTACACCTTC. It yields the protein CASSLAKGGYGYTF.

This sequence joins TRBV10-2 and TRBJ1-2; D is ambiguous. The CDR3 loop spans 12 amino acids. Germline V gives CDR1 WSHSY, CDR2 SAAADI. Trimming cost V 2 bases and J 6 bases, with 7 bases left between them. Here the CDR3 reads CASSEGSDGYTF. CDR3 nucleotides: TGCGCCAGCAGTGAGGGATCCGATGGCTACACCTTC.